Below, 10 T cell receptor beta chains from the same sample are listed, as sequenced in a study of blood T cell repertoires in COVID-19. TCRdb's copy holds only in-frame clones and misses some; the assay was immunoSEQ multiplex PCR. Among 210,000 or so clones listed, around 80% were seen once. Sequenced sample: PBMCs or T cells enriched from blood (not recorded which). The receptors derive from a woman aged 40 to 50 with acute COVID-19.

The chain joins TRBV19 to TRBJ1-6; D is uncertain. Germline lookup yields CDR1 LNHDA and CDR2 SQIVND (reference sequence). V lost 2 bases and J 1 base, leaving 15 bases between the germline ends. This CDR3 spans 18 amino acids. CDR3 sequence (DNA): TGTGCCAGTAGTATACTCGGTGGAGGAGGTTCCTATAATTCACCCCTCCACTTT. Translated, it gives CASSILGGGGSYNSPLHF.

The genes are TRBV4-1 and TRBJ2-7, with D possibly TRBD2 on 5 matching bases. Germline CDR1 MGHRA, CDR2 YSYEKL. The germline V and J ends were trimmed by 3 bases and 0 bases, with 9 bases remaining between them. The CDR3 length is 14 residues. CDR3 DNA: TGCGCCAGCAGCCAGAGGGAAGCCTCCTACGAGCAGTACTTC. Protein sequence: CASSQREASYEQYF.

J is TRBJ2-7 and V is TRBV20-1, with TRBD1 matching over 7 bases. The CDR3 totals 14 residues. V dropped 3 bases and J dropped 3; count of bases not matched to a gene: 8. CDR1 DFQATT and CDR2 SNEGSKA come from the germline V gene (reference sequence). The CDR3 nucleotides are TGCAGTGCTAGTATACAGGGGTCCTTCTACGAGCAGTACTTC. It encodes CSASIQGSFYEQYF.

The gene calls are TRBV29-1 and TRBJ1-3; no clear D. This CDR3 is built from 14 residues. Trimming stripped 2 bases from V and 0 bases from J, with 8 bases between. Per germline, CDR1 SQVTM and CDR2 ANQGSEA. CDR3 sequence (DNA): TGCAGCGTTGAATTGGGGAGCTCTGGAAACACCATATATTTT. Protein sequence: CSVELGSSGNTIYF.

The V gene is TRBV6-5, the J gene TRBJ1-5; TRBD1 agrees at 9 bases. Looked up from germline, CDR1 is MNHEY and CDR2 is SVGAGI. The CDR3 has 14 residues. V gave up 6 bases and J gave up 5 bases; unmatched junction bases: 5. The CDR3 region has the DNA TGTGCCAGCAGAATAACAGGGGGCGATCAGCCCCAGCATTTT. Translated: CASRITGGDQPQHF.

V gene TRBV12-3 or TRBV12-4 combines with J gene TRBJ1-2; TRBD1 might be the D (5 bases). CDR3 length equals 12 residues. Trimming took off 5 bases at V and 5 bases at J, with 9 bases between the two ends. CDR3 region: CASSVDRYGYTF. In DNA, the CDR3 is TGTGCCAGCAGTGTTGACAGATATGGCTACACCTTC.

This chain connects TRBV11-3 to TRBJ2-7; 7 nucleotides align to TRBD1. CDR3 size: 14 residues. V was pared by 5 bases and J by 2 bases, with 6 bases of the junction left unmatched. Germline lookup yields CDR1 SGHNT and CDR2 YENEEA. The CDR3 DNA follows: TGTGCCAGCAGCACCCGACAGGGAGCCTACGAGCAGTACTTC. It yields the protein CASSTRQGAYEQYF.

This chain connects TRBV5-1 to TRBJ2-3, with D perhaps TRBD1 (5 bases). The germline V gene encodes CDR1 SGHRS and CDR2 YFSETQ. CDR3 length: 15 amino acids. Trimming stripped 0 bases from V and 2 bases from J, with 10 bases between. The CDR3 sequence is CASSLDPGSTDTQYF. The CDR3 nucleotides read TGCGCCAGCAGCTTGGATCCAGGGTCCACAGATACGCAGTATTTT.

V usage is TRBV12-3 or TRBV12-4 and J usage is TRBJ1-6, with D possibly matching TRBD1 (5 bases). The CDR3 spans 11 residues. V was shortened by 7 bases and J by 14 bases, with 12 bases between the two germline ends. The CDR3 region is CASTSTASLHF. The CDR3 nucleotides are TGTGCCAGCACCTCGACAGCGTCCCTCCACTTT.

The chain carries TRBV5-1 and TRBJ1-1, with 9 nucleotides matching TRBD1. This CDR3 spans 15 amino acids. Germline lookup yields CDR1 SGHRS and CDR2 YFSETQ. With V trimmed by 4 bases and J by 3 bases, 7 bases remained unmatched. The chain's CDR3 is CASSLTGGSDTEAFF. CDR3 DNA: TGCGCCAGCAGCCTTACAGGGGGCTCGGACACTGAAGCTTTCTTT.